This is a list of T cell receptor beta chains from one sample in a study of response to subunit inactivated influenza vaccine. TCRdb reanalysed the RT-PCR reads using MiXCR and keeps one entry per CDR3 protein. The table has fewer than 800,000 distinct CDR3 sequences, approximately 14% seen once. Here the sequenced sample was PBMCs from blood, taken roughly 12 days after vaccination. These TCRs come from a man aged 50 or older who received an inactivated influenza vaccine. Each CDR3 is given with its conserved first and last residue. D genes are given only for firm matches. Expanded clones get a size class; other rows say once, few or many, or leave the size out.

clone_size j_call d_call v_call cdr3_aa cdr3_nt
few TRBJ2-1 - TRBV4-2 CASSQDLWGEQFF TGTGCCAGCAGCCAAGATCTTTGGGGTGAGCAGTTCTTC
- TRBJ2-7 - TRBV7-2 CASSLSDRKEQYF TGTGCCAGCAGTCTATCCGACAGGAAAGAGCAGTACTTC
- TRBJ2-5 - TRBV20-1 CSATKGGPETQYF TGCAGTGCTACGAAGGGGGGGCCGGAGACCCAGTACTTC
few TRBJ2-3 - TRBV7-9 CASSHRHRPDTQYF TGTGCCAGCAGCCACAGACACCGACCAGATACGCAGTATTTT
- TRBJ2-7 - TRBV20-1 CSARRDSTLGEQYF TGCAGTGCGAGACGTGACTCCACTCTAGGGGAGCAGTACTTC
few TRBJ2-1 TRBD2 TRBV6-2/TRBV6-3 CASSPKRGEQFF TGTGCCAGCAGTCCCAAGCGGGGGGAGCAGTTCTTC
few TRBJ2-3 TRBD1 TRBV5-1 CASSWTGVLSDTQYF TGCGCCAGCAGCTGGACAGGGGTGCTCTCCGATACGCAGTATTTT
few TRBJ1-1 TRBD1 TRBV14 CASSQSRTGWTEAFF TGTGCCAGCAGCCAATCTAGGACAGGGTGGACTGAAGCTTTCTTT
- TRBJ2-1 - TRBV7-2 CASSQVGDRQFF TGTGCCAGCAGCCAGGTTGGGGACCGGCAGTTCTTC
- TRBJ2-5 - TRBV15 CATSMSRGGSGTQYF TGTGCCACCAGCATGAGCAGGGGCGGCTCGGGGACCCAGTACTTC
- TRBJ2-7 TRBD1 TRBV5-1 CASSYPGQGRHEQYF TGCGCCAGCAGCTACCCGGGACAGGGTCGCCACGAGCAGTACTTC
- TRBJ1-4 TRBD1 TRBV11-2 CASSSLPGQGNEKLFF TGTGCCAGCAGCTCCCTCCCGGGACAGGGTAATGAAAAACTGTTTTTT
many TRBJ1-4 - TRBV18 CASSPRATNEKLFF TGTGCCAGCAGCCCCCGGGCAACTAATGAAAAACTGTTTTTT
- TRBJ1-3 - TRBV10-3 CATHPTESDTIYF TGTGCCACCCACCCGACAGAGAGCGACACCATATATTTT
many TRBJ2-3 TRBD2 TRBV7-2 CASSLASEIAGTQYF TGTGCCAGCAGCTTAGCTTCCGAGATAGCGGGTACGCAGTATTTT
- TRBJ2-1 - TRBV2 CASSEGRFSNEQFF TGTGCCAGCAGTGAGGGACGGTTTTCCAATGAGCAGTTCTTC
- TRBJ1-1 - TRBV6-6 CASSSPGGETFF TGTGCCAGCAGTTCTCCTGGGGGAGAGACTTTCTTT
- TRBJ2-7 - TRBV5-1 CASSLLKTGHEEQYF TGCGCCAGCAGTCTTCTCAAGACGGGACACGAGGAGCAGTACTTC
few TRBJ1-2 - TRBV10-3 CAISDPAGERYGYTF TGTGCCATCAGTGACCCTGCGGGGGAGCGCTATGGCTACACCTTC
- TRBJ2-3 - TRBV5-1 CASSQRLAANTQYF TGCGCCAGCAGCCAGAGACTGGCAGCGAATACGCAGTATTTT
- TRBJ1-5 TRBD1 TRBV5-1 CASSLGGQGDQPQHF TGCGCCAGCAGCTTGGGGGGACAGGGGGATCAGCCCCAGCATTTT
few TRBJ2-3 - TRBV27 CASRMGHTQYF TGTGCCAGCAGAATGGGACACACGCAGTATTTT
- TRBJ2-1 - TRBV7-9 CASSLGRRGYNEQFF TGTGCCAGCAGCTTAGGGCGGAGGGGATACAATGAGCAGTTCTTC
- TRBJ2-7 - TRBV12-3/TRBV12-4 CASSFGAYEHYF TGTGCCAGCAGCTTCGGTGCCTACGAGCATTACTTC
- TRBJ2-1 - TRBV7-6 CASSLSHLGVHNEQFF TGTGCCAGCAGCTTAAGCCATCTGGGCGTCCACAATGAGCAGTTCTTC
many TRBJ2-3 - TRBV7-2 CASSPSVDTQYF TGTGCCAGCAGCCCCAGCGTGGATACGCAGTATTTT
few TRBJ2-7 - TRBV7-9 CASSLITGRGEQYF TGTGCCAGCAGCTTAATTACGGGGCGAGGGGAGCAGTACTTC
few TRBJ2-5 TRBD1 TRBV13 CASSLRETGLRETQYF TGTGCCAGCAGCTTACGAGAGACAGGGCTACGGGAGACCCAGTACTTC
- TRBJ1-1 - TRBV29-1 CSVVRTLNTEAFF TGCAGCGTTGTTAGGACCCTGAACACTGAAGCTTTCTTT
- TRBJ1-2 - TRBV4-3 CASSQDPGRFYGYTF TGCGCCAGCAGCCAGGACCCGGGACGGTTCTATGGCTACACCTTC
few TRBJ2-7 TRBD1 TRBV28 CASSSPGQGHEQYF TGTGCCAGCAGTTCGCCGGGACAGGGACACGAGCAGTACTTC
- TRBJ2-1 - TRBV4-2 CASSQDKASSYNEQFF TGTGCCAGCAGCCAAGATAAGGCGAGCTCCTACAATGAGCAGTTCTTC
- TRBJ2-7 - TRBV4-3 CASSQDPGRGIEQYF TGCGCCAGCAGCCAAGATCCAGGCAGGGGAATCGAGCAGTACTTC
- TRBJ2-5 TRBD2 TRBV7-2 CASSLGLGLAVGETQYF TGTGCCAGCAGCTTGGGGTTGGGACTAGCGGTCGGGGAGACCCAGTACTTC
few TRBJ2-3 TRBD2 TRBV20-1 CSASLAGDTDTQYF TGCAGTGCTAGTCTAGCGGGGGATACAGATACGCAGTATTTT
- TRBJ2-1 TRBD2 TRBV5-1 CASSPGLAGGLPYNEQFF TGCGCCAGCAGCCCGGGACTAGCGGGAGGACTTCCCTACAATGAGCAGTTCTTC
once TRBJ2-7 TRBD2 TRBV6-2/TRBV6-3 CASSTTSGSYYEQYF TGTGCCAGCAGTACTACTAGCGGGAGTTACTACGAGCAGTACTTC
- TRBJ2-1 TRBD2 TRBV6-1 CASSTTGTSGGRQFF TGTGCCAGCAGCACAACCGGGACTAGCGGGGGCCGGCAGTTCTTC
few TRBJ1-5 - TRBV18 CASSADRVNQPQHF TGTGCCAGCTCAGCAGACCGAGTTAATCAGCCCCAGCATTTT
few TRBJ2-5 - TRBV4-2 CASSQVWVGQETQYF TGTGCCAGCAGCCAAGTATGGGTAGGTCAAGAGACCCAGTACTTC
few TRBJ2-5 - TRBV9 CASSVGRLAEETQYF TGTGCCAGCAGCGTAGGGCGGCTAGCCGAAGAGACCCAGTACTTC
few TRBJ2-5 TRBD2 TRBV6-2/TRBV6-3 CASTDQRGGRETQYF TGTGCCAGCACCGACCAGCGGGGGGGCAGGGAGACCCAGTACTTC
few TRBJ2-1 TRBD1 TRBV28 CASSRGDRELNEQFF TGTGCCAGCAGCCGAGGGGACAGGGAACTAAATGAGCAGTTCTTC
many TRBJ1-1 - TRBV30 CAWSAGGTEAFF TGTGCCTGGAGCGCCGGGGGCACTGAAGCTTTCTTT
- TRBJ2-7 - TRBV5-5 CASSKGDYEQYF TGTGCCAGCAGCAAGGGAGACTACGAGCAGTACTTC
- TRBJ2-1 - TRBV24-1 CATSDWYRGGYEQFF TGTGCCACCAGTGATTGGTACAGGGGAGGCTATGAGCAGTTCTTC
- TRBJ1-2 - TRBV5-1 CASSLGPDSYYGYTF TGCGCCAGCAGCTTGGGGCCGGACAGCTACTATGGCTACACCTTC